Following are 21 T cell receptor beta chains from one sample sequenced in a study of T-cell reconstitution after alpha-beta-depleted transplantation in children. The authors prepared the TCRbeta library with unique molecular identifiers. TCRdb processed the PCR reads anew with MiXCR; each CDR3 protein has one entry. The sample holds 640,000 or so distinct CDR3 sequences, approximately 15% seen once. The specimen comprised PBMCs from the stem cell graft donor, sampled from the stem cell graft. Receptors originate from a human donor who donated a stem cell graft to a child with acute myeloid leukemia.

This clonotype appeared many times. This chain uses TRBV5-1 with TRBJ1-1; no clear D gene. Germline V gene data show CDR1 as SGHRS and CDR2 as YFSETQ. The V end lost 3 bases, the J end lost 1 base, and 7 bases lay between the germline ends. This CDR3 is 13 amino acids long. This CDR3 is CASSWNTNTEAFF. The CDR3 bases are TGCGCCAGCAGCTGGAACACGAACACTGAAGCTTTCTTT.

There are many counts of this clonotype. J is TRBJ1-1 and V is TRBV29-1; D uncertain. This CDR3 contains 13 residues. V was clipped by 3 bases and J by 0 bases, with 8 bases between them. The V gene's germline CDR1 is SQVTM and CDR2 ANQGSEA. CDR3 sequence: CSVEYLMNTEAFF. The CDR3 coding sequence is TGCAGCGTTGAGTATCTAATGAACACTGAAGCTTTCTTT.

This clonotype was seen only a few times. The rearrangement joins TRBV6-5 to TRBJ2-7; TRBD1 might be the D (6 bases). V was shortened by 4 bases and J by 3 bases, with 13 bases between the two germline ends. Germline-derived CDR1 and CDR2 are MNHEY and SVGAGI. There are 14 residues in the CDR3. In DNA form, the CDR3 reads TGTGCCAGCAGTTCCCGCGGACAGAGCTACGAGCAGTACTTC. This encodes CASSSRGQSYEQYF.

This clonotype was seen only a few times. The chain has TRBV6-1 and TRBJ2-1, with 12 bases identical to TRBD2. The CDR3 loop spans 13 amino acids. V was clipped by 5 bases and J by 9 bases; unmatched bases: 2. Germline V gene sequence: CDR1 MNHNS, CDR2 SASEGT. In DNA form, the CDR3 reads TGTGCCAGCAGTACGGGACTAGCGGGTGAGCAGTTCTTC. This encodes CASSTGLAGEQFF.

This clonotype was seen at least ten times. This chain joins TRBV15 and TRBJ2-7, with D unresolved. CDR3 length: 14 amino acids. CDR1 and CDR2 (germline): LNHNV, YYDKDF (reference sequence). V lost 2 bases to trimming and J lost 3 bases, with 11 bases between them. The CDR3 spells CATSRTTPGYEQYF. CDR3 bases: TGTGCCACCAGCAGAACCACCCCGGGCTACGAGCAGTACTTC. Combining the CDR3 with reference TRBV15 and TRBJ2-7 gives the whole variable domain DAMVIQNPRYQVTQFGKPVTLSCSQTLNHNVMYWYQQKSSQAPKLLFHYYDKDFNNEADTPDNFQSRRPNTSFCFLDIRSPGLGDTAMYLCATSRTTPGYEQYFGPGTRLTVT.

A word on this clonotype: A read error may be the cause here, since a much bigger clone is one base away. The rearrangement uses TRBV20-1 and TRBJ2-3; 7 nucleotides line up with TRBD2. V was clipped by 0 bases and J by 6 bases; unmatched bases: 9. This CDR3 has 15 amino acids. From germline, CDR1 is DFQATT and CDR2 SNEGSKA (reference sequence). DNA for the CDR3: TGCAGTGCTAGAGATCGGGGGGATTCTCGGGATACGCAGTATTTT. The encoded protein is CSARDRGDSRDTQYF.

This clonotype was detected ten times or more. The chain carries TRBV6-1 and TRBJ1-1; 8 bases align to TRBD1. Looked up from germline, CDR1 is MNHNS and CDR2 is SASEGT. V lost 6 bases to trimming and J lost 6 bases; unmatched junction nucleotides: 6. The length of the CDR3 is 13 residues. CDR3 amino acids: CASSFRGPAEAFF. The CDR3 DNA is TGTGCCAGCAGCTTCAGGGGGCCGGCTGAAGCTTTCTTT.

Ten or more counts support this clonotype. CDR3 sequence (DNA): TGCAGTGCTAGAGATCCACAGGGAAACACTGAAGCTTTCTTT. Its translation is CSARDPQGNTEAFF. The J gene is TRBJ1-1, the V gene TRBV20-1, with D perhaps matching TRBD1 (6 bases). Germline CDR1 DFQATT, CDR2 SNEGSKA (reference sequence). The germline V and J ends were trimmed by 0 bases and 2 bases, with 10 bases remaining between them. The CDR3 spans 14 residues.

The table lists this clonotype with a few counts. The chain has TRBV21-1 and TRBJ2-3; no check of the table's D call, TRBD2, against the DNA was made. TRBV21-1 is recorded as a pseudogene. The CDR3 consists of 16 residues. The CDR3 sequence: CASSTSLAGKVDTQYF. CDR3 nucleotide sequence: TGTGCCAGCAGCACTTCACTAGCGGGGAAGGTAGATACGCAGTATTTT.

With respect to this clonotype: Germline and junction disagree at one end, which may indicate a read error. V and J are TRBV9 and TRBJ1-2, with 8 bases lining up with TRBD1. Germline CDR1 reads SGDLS; CDR2 reads YYNGEE. The CDR3 has 19 amino acids. The CDR3 region is CASSAPPQGAVETDYGYTF. The CDR3 coding sequence is TGTGCCAGCAGCGCCCCTCCCCAGGGGGCTGTGGAAACGGACTATGGCTACACCTTT.

This chain connects TRBV4-1 to TRBJ1-2; TRBD1 might be the D (5 bases). The CDR3 spans 19 residues. The germline V and J ends were trimmed by 1 base and 0 bases, with 21 bases remaining between them. Per germline, CDR1 MGHRA and CDR2 YSYEKL. DNA of the CDR3: TGCGCCAGCAGCCAAGGTCGATTAGGGGATGGGAAAACTAACTATGGCTACACCTTC. Amino acids: CASSQGRLGDGKTNYGYTF.

This clonotype was recorded a few times. V is TRBV28 and J is TRBJ2-3; weak D call: TRBD1 (6 bases). CDR3 length: 16 amino acids. Germline-derived CDR1 and CDR2 are MDHEN and SYDVKM. The V end lost 2 bases, the J end lost 0 bases, and 12 bases lay between the germline ends. CDR3 sequence: CASSLRQGMSTDTQYF. CDR3 in DNA: TGTGCCAGCAGTTTACGGCAGGGGATGAGCACAGATACGCAGTATTTT.

This clonotype was observed a handful of times. V gene TRBV20-1 combines with J gene TRBJ1-1; TRBD1 is a possible D gene (5 bases). The V end was cut by 5 bases, the J end by 0 bases, with 13 bases between. This CDR3 is built from 14 residues. The germline V gene has CDR1 DFQATT and CDR2 SNEGSKA (reference sequence). This CDR3 reads CSAPQGWMNTEAFF. The CDR3 region has the DNA TGCAGTGCTCCCCAGGGTTGGATGAACACTGAAGCTTTCTTT.

This clonotype was picked up many times. The CDR3 sequence: CASSPVDSRETQYF. The CDR3 coding sequence is TGTGCCAGCAGCCCCGTGGACAGCAGGGAGACCCAGTACTTC. The rearrangement joins TRBV7-6 to TRBJ2-5, with a tentative D call TRBD1 (6 bases). The length of the CDR3 is 14 residues. V lost 5 bases to trimming and J lost 5 bases, with 15 bases between them. Germline-derived CDR1 and CDR2 are SGHVS and FNYEAQ.

This clonotype was found many times. The chain carries TRBV20-1 and TRBJ2-4; D possibly corresponds to TRBD2 (6 bases). With 0 bases removed from V and 6 bases from J, the gap between germline ends came to 6 bases. This CDR3 spans 12 amino acids. The V gene's germline CDR1 is DFQATT and CDR2 SNEGSKA (reference sequence). The CDR3 nucleotides read TGCAGTGCTAGAGAGGGGGGAAACATTCAGTACTTC. Protein product: CSAREGGNIQYF.

This clonotype occurred many times. J is TRBJ1-2 and V is TRBV7-2; 9 bases fit TRBD1. Germline values: CDR1 SGHTA, CDR2 FQGNSA. The J segment lost 2 bases and the V segment lost 4 bases, leaving 8 bases of the junction unmatched. The CDR3 extends over 16 amino acids. The CDR3 is CASSSKHRGLNYGYTF. DNA for the CDR3: TGTGCCAGCAGCTCCAAACACAGGGGGCTGAACTATGGCTACACCTTC.

The gene calls are TRBV6-2 or TRBV6-3 and TRBJ2-5; no clear D. Trimming took off 2 bases at V and 5 bases at J, with 15 bases between the two ends. This CDR3 has 15 residues. Looked up from germline, CDR1 is MNHEY and CDR2 is SVGEGT. CDR3 sequence reads: CASSYTSAPRETQYF. The CDR3 DNA reads TGTGCCAGCAGTTACACGTCAGCTCCTAGGGAGACCCAGTACTTC.

There are a few counts of this clonotype. The chain is built from TRBV20-1 and TRBJ2-3; tentatively, D is TRBD2 (6 bases). Germline V CDR1 and CDR2: DFQATT, SNEGSKA (reference sequence). This CDR3 spans 14 amino acids. The germline V and J ends were trimmed by 3 bases and 2 bases, with 12 bases remaining between them. CDR3 sequence reads: CSASWGVPTDTQYF. CDR3 nucleotides: TGCAGTGCTAGCTGGGGGGTACCCACAGATACGCAGTATTTT.

The rearrangement joins TRBV7-8 to TRBJ2-7, with 10 nucleotides matching TRBD2. There are 15 residues in the CDR3. Trimming at V came to 7 bases and at J to 1 base, leaving 7 bases not matched to a gene. CDR1 and CDR2 from the germline V gene are SGHVS and FQNEAQ. CDR3 nucleotide sequence: TGTGCCAGCACTGCTAGCGGGGGAAGATCCTACGAGCAGTACTTC. Its translation: CASTASGGRSYEQYF.

The chain uses TRBV20-1 and TRBJ1-1, with no clear D. The V end was cut by 2 bases, the J end by 1 base, with 14 bases between. CDR3 size: 15 residues. Germline CDR1 and CDR2: DFQATT and SNEGSKA (reference sequence). The DNA of the CDR3 is TGCAGTGCTAGAAGGCCTGGATCCCCGAACACTGAAGCTTTCTTT. It is translated as CSARRPGSPNTEAFF.

Comments on this clonotype: A read error may be the cause here, since a much bigger clone is one base away. The rearrangement links TRBV7-6 to TRBJ1-6; TRBD1 matches at 9 bases. Germline-derived CDR1 and CDR2 are SGHVS and FNYEAQ. After removal of 5 bases from V and 10 bases from J, the junction contained 9 bases not matched to a gene. The CDR3 runs to 15 residues. The CDR3 DNA reads TGTGCCAGCAGCAGAACCGGGACAGGGAAATCACCCCTCCACTTT. Translating it yields CASSRTGTGKSPLHF.